These 25 T cell receptor beta chains originate from one sample sequenced in a study of T cell clones after liver transplantation. Some clones are missing from TCRdb's copy, which holds only in-frame ones; the method was immunoSEQ multiplex PCR. The sample includes 90,000 to 120,000 clones, 82% of them seen just once. The material sequenced was CD4+ T cells from blood, taken before liver transplant. The receptors here all came from a human donor who received a liver transplant.

The chain joins TRBV10-3 to TRBJ1-1; 12 bases align to TRBD1. J gave up 9 bases and V 4 bases, and 12 bases lay outside the gene matches. CDR3 length equals 16 residues. Germline V gene data show CDR1 as ENHRY and CDR2 as SYGVKD. This CDR3 is CAISGGTGGARRQAFF. CDR3 DNA: TGTGCCATCAGTGGGGGGACAGGGGGCGCGAGGAGGCAAGCTTTCTTT.

J is TRBJ1-1 and V is TRBV4-1; no clear D. Per the germline V gene, CDR1 is MGHRA and CDR2 is YSYEKL. With 7 bases removed from V and 3 bases from J, the gap between germline ends came to 6 bases. The CDR3 has 11 residues. CDR3 in amino acids: CASKRDTEAFF. CDR3 DNA: TGCGCCAGCAAGAGGGACACTGAAGCTTTCTTT.

V and J are TRBV7-9 and TRBJ2-2; D gene ambiguous. Germline V gene lookup returns CDR1 SEHNR and CDR2 FQNEAQ (reference sequence). Trimming shortened V by 1 base and J by 8 bases, and 8 bases separated the two germline ends. The CDR3 extends over 13 amino acids. CDR3: CASSLGPPGELFF. The CDR3 DNA reads TGTGCCAGCAGCTTAGGGCCACCGGGGGAGCTGTTTTTT.

This chain connects TRBV27 to TRBJ2-7, with D uncertain. This CDR3 comprises 11 residues. Trimming shortened V by 6 bases and J by 6 bases, and 9 bases separated the two germline ends. Germline V gene lookup returns CDR1 MNHEY and CDR2 SMNVEV (reference sequence). CDR3 in DNA: TGTGCCAGCAGCTCAGCCCTCGAGCAGTACTTC. Protein sequence: CASSSALEQYF.

The chain combines TRBV11-1 with TRBJ2-2, with D hard to call. The V gene lost 0 bases and the J gene lost 2 bases, with 7 bases spanning the gap. Germline V gene data show CDR1 as SGHAT and CDR2 as FQDESV (reference sequence). This CDR3 has 15 amino acids. The CDR3: CASSLARLNTGELFF. CDR3 in DNA: TGTGCCAGCAGCTTAGCGCGATTAAACACCGGGGAGCTGTTTTTT.

The genes are TRBV19 and TRBJ1-5, with TRBD1 identical over 11 bases. V trimming: 1 base; J trimming: 0 bases; junction bases outside the gene matches: 5. This CDR3 contains 18 residues. The germline V gene encodes CDR1 LNHDA and CDR2 SQIVND (reference sequence). The CDR3 DNA reads as TGTGCCAGTAGTATAGCCCGGACAGGGGGCTATAGCAATCAGCCCCAGCATTTT. Its translation: CASSIARTGGYSNQPQHF.

This clone was found once. The chain uses TRBV10-1 and TRBJ1-3, with no clear D. V was clipped by 3 bases and J by 0 bases, with 6 bases between them. CDR1 is WNHNN, CDR2 SYGVQD, per germline (reference sequence). This CDR3 has 14 residues. CDR3 protein: CASSETDSGNTIYF. The CDR3 bases are TGCGCCAGCAGTGAAACGGACTCTGGAAACACCATATATTTT.

This chain's CDR3 is CASSPGTVSTDTQYF. CDR3 in DNA: TGTGCCAGCTCACCAGGAACGGTTAGCACAGATACGCAGTATTTT. This chain joins TRBV18 and TRBJ2-3; D gene uncertain. Germline assignment: CDR1 KGHSH and CDR2 LQKENI. The CDR3 totals 15 residues. Trimming stripped 2 bases from V and 0 bases from J, with 9 bases between. The full variable domain, completed using reference TRBV18 and TRBJ2-3, is NAGVMQNPRHLVRRRGQEARLRCSPMKGHSHVYWYRQLPEEGLKFMVYLQKENIIDESGMPKERFSAEFPKEGPSILRIQQVVRGDSAAYFCASSPGTVSTDTQYFGPGTRLTVL.

The V and J genes are TRBV30 and TRBJ2-2, with D possibly being TRBD1 or TRBD2 (5 bases each). CDR3 length equals 15 residues. V was cut by 2 bases and J by 5 bases, with 15 bases left in between. Germline V gene sequence: CDR1 GTSNPN, CDR2 SVGIG (reference sequence). The CDR3 region has the DNA TGTGCCTGGAGTCTAGGGGACGTCTGGACCGGGGAGCTGTTTTTT. This encodes CAWSLGDVWTGELFF.

The CDR3 DNA follows: TGTGCCAGCAGCTCCTCCCTGACAGCCCTCACCGGGGAGCTGTTTTTT. Translated, it gives CASSSSLTALTGELFF. The chain carries TRBV7-3 and TRBJ2-2; D may be TRBD1 (5 bases). V lost 4 bases and J 4 bases, leaving 16 bases between the germline ends. Germline-derived CDR1 and CDR2 are SGHTA and FQGTGA. The CDR3 sequence is 16 residues long. The full variable domain, with the rest looked up from reference TRBV7-3 and TRBJ2-2, is GAGVSQTPSNKVTEKGKYVELRCDPISGHTALYWYRQSLGQGPEFLIYFQGTGAADDSGLPNDRFFAVRPEGSVSTLKIQRTERGDSAVYLCASSSSLTALTGELFFGEGSRLTVL.

The chain is built from TRBV10-1 and TRBJ1-6; D may be TRBD1 (6 bases). The V end was cut by 7 bases, the J end by 19 bases, with 23 bases between. Germline V gene sequence: CDR1 WNHNN, CDR2 SYGVQD (reference sequence). The CDR3 loop spans 13 amino acids. CDR3: CASTVLLDRKRHF. Here the CDR3 DNA reads TGCGCCAGCACCGTACTTTTGGACAGAAAGAGGCACTTT.

The V gene is TRBV7-2, the J gene TRBJ1-4; D gene unclear. Germline CDR1 and CDR2: SGHTA and FQGNSA. The CDR3 is 13 residues long. Trimming took 2 bases from V and 3 from J, leaving 4 bases between them. The CDR3 DNA is TGTGCCAGCAGCTTAAGGTCTAATGAAAAACTGTTTTTT. Translated, it gives CASSLRSNEKLFF.

J is TRBJ1-2 and V is TRBV29-1; 9 bases fit TRBD1. This CDR3 region has 13 residues. The V gene's germline CDR1 is SQVTM and CDR2 ANQGSEA. The V and J ends lost 5 bases and 4 bases, in that order; junction bases with no gene match: 5. Here the CDR3 reads CSVKTGGSYGYTF. The DNA for the CDR3 is TGCAGCGTTAAGACAGGGGGATCCTATGGCTACACCTTC.

This chain joins TRBV18 and TRBJ2-7, with D perhaps TRBD1 or TRBD2 (5 bases each). CDR3 length equals 15 residues. The V gene lost 3 bases and the J gene lost 4 bases, with 16 bases spanning the gap. Per germline, CDR1 KGHSH and CDR2 LQKENI. The CDR3 bases are TGTGCCAGCTCACCCGGGACCGCGAGAGGATACGAGCAGTACTTC. It yields the protein CASSPGTARGYEQYF.

In the case of this clone: The same CDR3 is also encoded by other DNA sequences in this sample. The chain combines TRBV27 with TRBJ2-6, with D perhaps TRBD2 (5 bases). In germline, CDR1 is MNHEY, CDR2 SMNVEV (reference sequence). CDR3 size: 15 residues. V was clipped by 3 bases and J by 3 bases, with 9 bases between them. The CDR3 DNA sequence: TGTGCCAGCAGTTTTCGGGGATATGGGGCCAACGTCCTGACTTTC. Its protein is CASSFRGYGANVLTF. Drawing the rest from reference TRBV27 and TRBJ2-6, the complete variable domain is EAQVTQNPRYLITVTGKKLTVTCSQNMNHEYMSWYRQDPGLGLRQIYYSMNVEVTDKGDVPEGYKVSRKEKRNFPLILESPSPNQTSLYFCASSFRGYGANVLTFGAGSRLTVL.

The chain joins TRBV6-5 to TRBJ2-3; D gene uncertain. In germline, CDR1 is MNHEY, CDR2 SVGAGI. The CDR3 sequence is 15 residues long. Trimming took off 0 bases at V and 3 bases at J, with 10 bases between the two ends. Here the CDR3 reads CASSYSLKGTDTQYF. The CDR3 coding sequence is TGTGCCAGCAGTTACTCGCTTAAGGGAACAGATACGCAGTATTTT.

This clone was seen only once. The V gene is TRBV6-1, the J gene TRBJ1-3; a weak D match, TRBD1 (5 bases). From germline, CDR1 is MNHNS and CDR2 SASEGT. CDR3 length: 15 residues. V lost 2 bases, J lost 4 bases, and 12 bases lay in between. The CDR3 bases are TGTGCCAGCAGTGAAAATGCAGGGCAAGGAAACACCATATATTTT. Its protein product is CASSENAGQGNTIYF.

This clone occurred once. The rearrangement links TRBV16 to TRBJ2-1; 7 nucleotides align to TRBD1. Germline trimming cut 4 bases from V and 7 bases from J; bases unmatched to any gene: 4. The CDR3 loop spans 13 amino acids. Germline CDR1 and CDR2: KGHSY and FQNENV. This CDR3 is CASSLTGVNEQFF. CDR3 bases: TGTGCCAGCAGCCTTACAGGGGTGAATGAGCAGTTCTTC.

The genes are TRBV19 and TRBJ2-7; 7 bases match TRBD2. The CDR3 is 15 amino acids. The J segment lost 3 bases and the V segment lost 4 bases, leaving 9 bases of the junction unmatched. CDR1 and CDR2 (germline): LNHDA, SQIVND (reference sequence). CDR3 DNA sequence: TGTGCCAGTAGTAGGAGACTAGCCGTCGACTACGAGCAGTACTTC. Its translation is CASSRRLAVDYEQYF.

There are a few counts of this clone. The chain couples TRBV7-2 to TRBJ2-1; TRBD2 aligns across 7 bases. The germline gives CDR1 SGHTA, CDR2 FQGNSA. The CDR3 runs to 15 residues. V lost 6 bases to trimming and J lost 6 bases; unmatched junction nucleotides: 11. In DNA, the CDR3 is TGTGCCAGCAGTCTACTAGCGAGAACGGGCAATGAGCAGTTCTTC. It specifies CASSLLARTGNEQFF. Full variable domain (missing parts from reference TRBV7-2 and TRBJ2-1): GAGVSQSPSNKVTEKGKDVELRCDPISGHTALYWYRQSLGQGLEFLIYFQGNSAPDKSGLPSDRFSAERTGGSVSTLTIQRTQQEDSAVYLCASSLLARTGNEQFFGPGTRLTVL.

This chain connects TRBV19 to TRBJ2-7; tentative D call: TRBD2 (5 bases). Germline V gene data show CDR1 as LNHDA and CDR2 as SQIVND (reference sequence). The CDR3 loop spans 12 amino acids. The V end was cut by 6 bases, the J end by 6 bases, with 12 bases between. In DNA, the CDR3 is TGTGCCAGTAGGTCCCTGGGAGCCGAGCAGTACTTC. It codes for CASRSLGAEQYF.

V is TRBV25-1 and J is TRBJ1-4; TRBD1 aligns across 8 bases. From germline, CDR1 is MGHDK and CDR2 SYGVNS. CDR3 length equals 17 residues. V was clipped by 1 base and J by 1 base; unmatched bases: 5. This CDR3 is CASSELGTGQTNEKLFF. CDR3 bases: TGTGCCAGCAGTGAATTGGGGACAGGACAAACTAATGAAAAACTGTTTTTT.

V is TRBV5-1 and J is TRBJ1-6; the match to TRBD1 covers 10 bases. Germline assignment: CDR1 SGHRS and CDR2 YFSETQ. CDR3 length: 18 residues. Trimming removed 0 bases from V and 10 bases from J; junction bases left unmatched: 13. DNA for the CDR3: TGCGCCAGCAGCTTGGTGGCCGGGGACAGGGGAGGACTCTCACCCCTCCACTTT. Translating gives CASSLVAGDRGGLSPLHF.

The gene calls are TRBV18 and TRBJ1-5; TRBD1 aligns across 7 bases. This CDR3 is 15 amino acids long. Germline V gene lookup returns CDR1 KGHSH and CDR2 LQKENI. After removal of 2 bases from V and 2 bases from J, the junction contained 3 bases not matched to a gene. The CDR3 DNA sequence: TGTGCCAGCTCACCATTTGGACAGGGCAATCAGCCCCAGCATTTT. It codes for CASSPFGQGNQPQHF.

This clone was observed a single time. The genes are TRBV5-1 and TRBJ2-7, with D perhaps being TRBD1 or TRBD2 (6 bases each). V was clipped by 3 bases and J by 3 bases, with 16 bases between them. The germline V gene encodes CDR1 SGHRS and CDR2 YFSETQ. The CDR3 covers 15 residues. CDR3 nucleotides: TGCGCCAGCAGCTCCCCGGGGGCGCGAAGCTACGAGCAGTACTTC. Amino acids: CASSSPGARSYEQYF.